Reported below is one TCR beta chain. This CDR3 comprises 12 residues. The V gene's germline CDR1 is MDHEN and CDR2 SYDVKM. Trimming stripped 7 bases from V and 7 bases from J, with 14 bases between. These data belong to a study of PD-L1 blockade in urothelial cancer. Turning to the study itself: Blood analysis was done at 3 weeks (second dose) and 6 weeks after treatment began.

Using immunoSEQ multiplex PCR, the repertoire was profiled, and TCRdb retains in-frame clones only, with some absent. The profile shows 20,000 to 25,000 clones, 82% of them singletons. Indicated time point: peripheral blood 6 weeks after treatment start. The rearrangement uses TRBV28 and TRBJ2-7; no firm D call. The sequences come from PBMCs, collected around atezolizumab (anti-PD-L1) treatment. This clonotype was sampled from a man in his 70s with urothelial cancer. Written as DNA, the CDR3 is TGTGCCAGCAAATCTTACTCGCGAGAGCAGTACTTC. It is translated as CASKSYSREQYF.